The sequence of this TCR beta chain was determined in a study of Graves' ophthalmopathy and Graves' hyperthyroidism. Study-wide results and limits: This model predicted ophthalmopathy progression (sensitivity around 71%, specificity around 72%).

Amplification of the TCR beta CDR3 regions used RNA transcripts (as template). Second-round multiplex PCR came after first-round RT-PCR with HTBI primers. Using its own MiXCR run on the multiplex PCR reads, TCRdb lists one record per CDR3 protein. The table lists 1 million to 1.3 million distinct CDR3 sequences, 35% to 40% of them singletons. Note on this clonotype: Its target is unknown. A much larger clone is a single base away; this may be a read error.

Sequenced sample: peripheral blood or thyroid tissue (not recorded which). The clonotype comes from an adult man with Graves' hyperthyroidism.

As DNA, the CDR3 is TGTGCCAGCAGCCCTTCAGGGGGGCAGAGCTACGAGCAGTACTTC. It translates to CASSPSGGQSYEQYF. The V gene is TRBV14, the J gene TRBJ2-7; TRBD1 might be the D (7 bases). The CDR3 extends over 15 amino acids. Trimming took 4 bases from V and 3 from J, leaving 16 bases between them. The V gene's germline CDR1 is SGHDN and CDR2 FVKESK.